These T cell receptor beta chains were read from a single sample in a study of blood T cell repertoires in COVID-19. Sequencing used immunoSEQ multiplex PCR; TCRdb keeps in-frame clones, though not all of them. The table includes 200,000 to 300,000 clones, roughly 79% detected once. Sequenced input: peripheral blood. These receptors were obtained from a woman aged 80 or over with COVID-19, enrolled during active disease. CDR3s include the opening cysteine and the closing phenylalanine or tryptophan. The order of the fields is V gene, clone size, J gene, D gene, CDR3 DNA, CDR3 protein. D genes are given only for firm matches. Clone size is given for some rows only: seen once, a few or many times, or a class if the clone is expanded.

V: TRBV12-3/TRBV12-4; size: NA; J: TRBJ1-2; D: NA; DNA: TGTGCCACCCTTGCCAGCTATGGCTACACCTTC; CDR3: CATLASYGYTF
V: TRBV7-2; size: NA; J: TRBJ2-7; D: NA; DNA: TGTGCCAGCAGCTTAGAAGGGGGTATGGGGACCCTCCCATCATTC; CDR3: CASSLEGGMGTLPSF
V: TRBV19; size: NA; J: TRBJ2-2; D: NA; DNA: TGTGCCAGTAGCGTAGCGGTCAACACCGGGGAGCTGTTTTTT; CDR3: CASSVAVNTGELFF
V: TRBV5-1; size: once; J: TRBJ1-6; D: NA; DNA: TGCGCCAGCAGCTTGCTACCGGGACTCCCTTATGAACCCCTCCACTTT; CDR3: CASSLLPGLPYEPLHF
V: TRBV30; size: NA; J: TRBJ1-5; D: NA; DNA: TGTGCCTGGACGATCGGGCAGGGAGGGCTCGGTAATCAGCCCCAGCATTTT; CDR3: CAWTIGQGGLGNQPQHF
V: TRBV5-1; size: NA; J: TRBJ2-7; D: TRBD1; DNA: TGCGCCAGCAGCTCCGGGACAGTACTCTACGAGCAGTACTTC; CDR3: CASSSGTVLYEQYF
V: TRBV6-5; size: NA; J: TRBJ2-5; D: NA; DNA: TGTGCCAGCCGGGGTACTCTACAAGAGACCCAGTACTTC; CDR3: CASRGTLQETQYF
V: TRBV14; size: NA; J: TRBJ1-2; D: NA; DNA: TGTGCCAGCAGCCAAGAGAACGGCTATGGCTACACCTTC; CDR3: CASSQENGYGYTF
V: TRBV6-5; size: NA; J: TRBJ1-5; D: NA; DNA: TGTGCCAGCAGTTACAGGGGTAGCAATCAGCCCCAGCATTTT; CDR3: CASSYRGSNQPQHF
V: TRBV5-1; size: once; J: TRBJ2-5; D: TRBD1; DNA: TGCGCCAGCAGCTTGAATCCGACAGGGGGCTCGGAGACCCAGTACTTC; CDR3: CASSLNPTGGSETQYF